This T cell receptor (beta chain) was recorded in a study of T cell repertoires in cytomegalovirus infection. The CDR3 contains 13 residues. CDR1 is SGHTA, CDR2 FQGTGA, per germline. Trimming took 5 bases from V and 3 from J, leaving 10 bases between them. Note on this clonotype: Its target is not known.

MiXCR, applied by TCRdb to the reads, yields one record per CDR3 protein. The sample carries about 160,000 distinct CDR3 sequences, about a fifth recorded once. The TCR sequence derives from a human donor in good health (CMV status not recorded). Some clones in this sample may be carry-over from other donors' samples. The sequenced sample was CD8+ T cells from cultured PBMCs, obtained from culture after CMV antigen stimulation. The genes are TRBV7-3 and TRBJ1-2; possibly TRBD1 for D (6 bases). CDR3 in amino acids: CASSLRGDYGYTF. The CDR3 DNA follows: TGTGCCAGCAGCCTTAGGGGGGACTATGGCTACACCTTC.